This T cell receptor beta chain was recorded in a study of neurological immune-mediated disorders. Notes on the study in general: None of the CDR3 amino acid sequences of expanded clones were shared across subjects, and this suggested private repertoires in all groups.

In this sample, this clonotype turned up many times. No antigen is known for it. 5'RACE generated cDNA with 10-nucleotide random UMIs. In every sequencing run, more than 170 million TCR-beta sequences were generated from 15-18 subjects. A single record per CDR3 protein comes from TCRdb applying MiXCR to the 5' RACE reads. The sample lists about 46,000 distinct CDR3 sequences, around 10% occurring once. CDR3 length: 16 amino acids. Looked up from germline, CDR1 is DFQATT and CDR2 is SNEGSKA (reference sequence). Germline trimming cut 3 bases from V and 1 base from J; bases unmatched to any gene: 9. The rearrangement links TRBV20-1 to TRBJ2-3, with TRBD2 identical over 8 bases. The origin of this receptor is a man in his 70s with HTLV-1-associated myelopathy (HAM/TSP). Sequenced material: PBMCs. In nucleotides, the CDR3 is TGCAGTGCTAGTATTACTGCGACTAGCGGCACAGATACGCAGTATTTT. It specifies CSASITATSGTDTQYF.